This TCR beta chain was documented in a study of T cell clones after liver transplantation. Sorting of unstimulated PBMCs yielded separate CD3+CD4+ and CD3+CD8+ fractions. The CDR3 has 15 residues. V lost 5 bases to trimming and J lost 4 bases, with 14 bases between them. Germline-derived CDR1 and CDR2 are MNHEY and SMNVEV (reference sequence). TCRdb's copy holds only in-frame clones and misses some; the assay was immunoSEQ multiplex PCR. This sample yields about 74,000 clones, of which roughly 80% are seen a single time; about 0.64% belongs to the top ten. This sequence joins TRBV27 and TRBJ2-2; D possibly corresponds to TRBD2 (5 bases). The specimen comprised CD4+ T cells from blood, sampled before liver transplant. The TCR was taken from a human donor who received a liver transplant. CDR3 residues: CASSEEGIPTGELFF. DNA of the CDR3: TGTGCCAGCAGTGAAGAGGGCATTCCCACCGGGGAGCTGTTTTTT.